This T cell receptor (beta chain) was captured in a study of shared clonotypes between healthy human individuals. Sequencing was at deep level. Sequencing was performed with immunoSEQ multiplex PCR; in TCRdb, only in-frame clones are kept and a portion is missing. The sample has 2.3 million or so clones, more than 80% seen once. Germline V gene data show CDR1 as MDHEN and CDR2 as SYDVKM. The CDR3 has 14 amino acids. Deletions cut 7 bases from V and 2 bases from J, with 12 bases between. The chain employs TRBV28 and TRBJ1-5; D is possibly TRBD1 (5 bases). What was sequenced was naive CD4+ T cells from PBMCs. Subset in this sample: CD45RA+ positively selected. This TCR came from a young man in good health. Some clones in this sample may be carry-over from other donors' samples. CDR3 in amino acids: CASTRGGGNQPQHF. CDR3 sequence (DNA): TGTGCCAGCACTAGGGGAGGGGGCAATCAGCCCCAGCATTTT.